The 14 T cell receptor beta chains listed next were all sequenced from one sample in a study of cytomegalovirus exposure and HLA in healthy donors. PCR was performed using 60 Vbeta and 13 Jbeta primers. The method was immunoSEQ multiplex PCR; TCRdb's version includes in-frame clones alone and lacks a portion of them. The table has over 150,000 clones, 77% seen once. Input material: PBMCs. These receptors all come from a woman younger than 45 in good health and CMV-seropositive.

The J gene is TRBJ2-2, the V gene TRBV9; possible D gene TRBD2, 6 bases. V was cut by 4 bases and J by 0 bases, with 10 bases left in between. The CDR3 spans 15 residues. Germline V gene data show CDR1 as SGDLS and CDR2 as YYNGEE. This CDR3 reads CASSTGGANTGELFF. CDR3 coding DNA: TGTGCCAGCAGCACAGGCGGGGCGAACACCGGGGAGCTGTTTTTT.

This clone was detected once. The chain recombines TRBV7-9 with TRBJ2-3, with TRBD2 identical over 9 bases. Germline loops: CDR1 SEHNR, CDR2 FQNEAQ (reference sequence). Unmatched junction bases numbered 17, after V lost 5 bases and J lost 11 bases. CDR3 length: 16 amino acids. The CDR3 DNA reads TGTGCCAGCAGCCCGAGGGGTCTTAGCGGGAGTTCACAGCAGTATTTT. Amino acids: CASSPRGLSGSSQQYF.

The chain is built from TRBV5-8 and TRBJ1-2; 8 bases line up with TRBD1. Trimming removed 5 bases from V and 7 bases from J; junction bases left unmatched: 13. The CDR3 is 15 residues long. Germline lookup yields CDR1 SGHTS and CDR2 YDEGEE. CDR3: CASSSGVDRASGYTF. CDR3 DNA: TGTGCCAGCAGTTCCGGGGTGGACAGGGCGAGTGGCTACACCTTC.

This chain connects TRBV6-1 to TRBJ2-7, with D perhaps TRBD2 (6 bases). Germline V gene sequence: CDR1 MNHNS, CDR2 SASEGT. The CDR3 length is 14 residues. V was pared by 6 bases and J by 1 base, with 13 bases between. CDR3 amino acids: CASSAMEGSYEQYF. The CDR3 region has the DNA TGTGCCAGCAGCGCCATGGAGGGGTCCTACGAGCAGTACTTC.

The chain is built from TRBV7-2 and TRBJ1-5; the D gene is possibly TRBD1 (5 bases). Germline values: CDR1 SGHTA, CDR2 FQGNSA. The V end lost 0 bases, the J end lost 4 bases, and 10 bases lay between the germline ends. The CDR3 loop spans 15 amino acids. Written as DNA, the CDR3 is TGTGCCAGCAGCTTAGCCAGGGTAGGGAATCAGCCCCAGCATTTT. Encoded protein: CASSLARVGNQPQHF.

This CDR3 is CASSGLAGGPHEQFF. CDR3 nucleotide sequence: TGTGCCAGCAGTGGGCTAGCGGGAGGGCCGCATGAGCAGTTCTTC. The chain carries TRBV6-4 and TRBJ2-1; 12 bases line up with TRBD2. The germline V gene encodes CDR1 MRHNA and CDR2 SNTAGT. The V segment lost 4 bases and the J segment 8 bases; nucleotides outside the gene matches: 6. The CDR3 extends over 15 amino acids.

This clone occurred once. The V gene is TRBV27, the J gene TRBJ2-1, with a tentative D call TRBD2 (7 bases). The CDR3 contains 10 residues. V lost 10 bases and J lost 12, with 13 bases in between. CDR1 is MNHEY, CDR2 SMNVEV, per germline (reference sequence). The CDR3 DNA sequence: TGTGCCACCGGGGGGCCTGGGCAGTTCTTC. This translates into CATGGPGQFF.

This clone was recorded once. This sequence joins TRBV10-3 and TRBJ2-3, with a weak D call TRBD2 (5 bases). V was trimmed by 4 bases and J by 2 bases, leaving 10 bases between them. Germline lookup yields CDR1 ENHRY and CDR2 SYGVKD. The CDR3 runs to 14 residues. The DNA of the CDR3 is TGTGCCATCAGTGGTCGGGATAACACAGATACGCAGTATTTT. Protein sequence: CAISGRDNTDTQYF.

This chain uses TRBV4-1 with TRBJ2-7, with D tentatively TRBD2 (5 bases). V lost 1 base, J lost 3 bases, and 10 bases lay in between. The CDR3 loop spans 14 amino acids. Germline CDR1 reads MGHRA; CDR2 reads YSYEKL. The CDR3 loop is CASSQVEGHYEQYF. CDR3 coding DNA: TGCGCCAGCAGCCAAGTAGAGGGCCACTACGAGCAGTACTTC.

The chain couples TRBV16 to TRBJ1-2, with a possible D match to TRBD1 (5 bases). The germline V gene has CDR1 KGHSY and CDR2 FQNENV. V shed 4 bases and J shed 2 bases, with 8 bases lying between them. The length of the CDR3 is 13 residues. For the CDR3, the DNA is TGTGCCAGCAGCCGCGGGGCGAACTATGGCTACACCTTC. Residues: CASSRGANYGYTF.

The rearrangement links TRBV30 to TRBJ2-1, with 9 nucleotides matching TRBD2. The junction had 5 bases not matched to a gene; V was cut back by 0 bases and J by 5 bases. The CDR3 covers 15 residues. CDR1 GTSNPN and CDR2 SVGIG come from the germline V gene (reference sequence). The CDR3 coding sequence is TGTGCCTGGAGTGTTACTAGCGGGCCTCACAATGAGCAGTTCTTC. Its protein is CAWSVTSGPHNEQFF.

The V call is TRBV19, the J call TRBJ1-4, with 8 bases fitting TRBD1. V gave up 6 bases and J gave up 3 bases; unmatched junction bases: 3. CDR3 size: 14 residues. Germline CDR1 reads LNHDA; CDR2 reads SQIVND (reference sequence). CDR3 region: CASSGQGPNEKLFF. The CDR3 nucleotides read TGTGCCAGTAGCGGACAGGGCCCTAATGAAAAACTGTTTTTT. The full variable domain, in which reference TRBV19 and TRBJ1-4 provide the parts outside the CDR3, is DGGITQSPKYLFRKEGQNVTLSCEQNLNHDAMYWYRQDPGQGLRLIYYSQIVNDFQKGDIAEGYSVSREKKESFPLTVTSAQKNPTAFYLCASSGQGPNEKLFFGSGTQLSVL.

The genes are TRBV6-5 and TRBJ2-1, with D tentatively TRBD1 (6 bases). Germline values: CDR1 MNHEY, CDR2 SVGAGI. The ends were cut back, 5 bases at V and 0 bases at J, with 8 bases in the middle. CDR3 length: 14 residues. CDR3 sequence reads: CASSGDISYNEQFF. CDR3 nucleotides: TGTGCCAGCAGTGGGGACATCTCCTACAATGAGCAGTTCTTC.

This clone has just one count. The chain couples TRBV4-1 to TRBJ2-1, with TRBD2 identical over 14 bases. The CDR3 is made up of 20 amino acids. Trimming removed 7 bases from V and 5 bases from J; junction bases left unmatched: 19. Germline CDR1 MGHRA, CDR2 YSYEKL. The CDR3 loop reads CASTTSGTSGRWGVHNEQFF. The CDR3, as DNA: TGCGCCAGCACCACAAGTGGGACTAGCGGGAGATGGGGGGTACACAATGAGCAGTTCTTC.